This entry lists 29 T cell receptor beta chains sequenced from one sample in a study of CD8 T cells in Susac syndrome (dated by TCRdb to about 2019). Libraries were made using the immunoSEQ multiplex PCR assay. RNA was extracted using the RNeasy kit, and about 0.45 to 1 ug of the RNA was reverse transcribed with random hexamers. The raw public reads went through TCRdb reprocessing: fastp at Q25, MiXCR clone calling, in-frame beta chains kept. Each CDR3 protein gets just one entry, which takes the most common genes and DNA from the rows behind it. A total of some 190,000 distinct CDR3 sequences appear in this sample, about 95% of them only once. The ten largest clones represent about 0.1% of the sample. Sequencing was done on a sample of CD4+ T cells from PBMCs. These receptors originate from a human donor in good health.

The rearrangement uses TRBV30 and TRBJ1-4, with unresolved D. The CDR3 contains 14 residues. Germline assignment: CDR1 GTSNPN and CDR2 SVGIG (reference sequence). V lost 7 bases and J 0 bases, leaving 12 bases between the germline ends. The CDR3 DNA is TGTGCCTCCAACCTCGGATCAACTAATGAAAAACTGTTTTTT. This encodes CASNLGSTNEKLFF. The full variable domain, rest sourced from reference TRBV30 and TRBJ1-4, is SQTIHQWPATLVQPVGSPLSLECTVEGTSNPNLYWYRQAAGRGLQLLFYSVGIGQISSEVPQNLSASRPQDRQFILSSKKLLLSDSGFYLCASNLGSTNEKLFFGSGTQLSVL.

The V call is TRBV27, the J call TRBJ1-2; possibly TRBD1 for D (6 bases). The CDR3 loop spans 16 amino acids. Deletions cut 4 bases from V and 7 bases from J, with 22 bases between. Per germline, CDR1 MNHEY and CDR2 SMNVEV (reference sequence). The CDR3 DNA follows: TGTGCCAGCAGTTCCCGTACCACAGGGTTGAGCGGTGGCTACACCTTC. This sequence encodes CASSSRTTGLSGGYTF.

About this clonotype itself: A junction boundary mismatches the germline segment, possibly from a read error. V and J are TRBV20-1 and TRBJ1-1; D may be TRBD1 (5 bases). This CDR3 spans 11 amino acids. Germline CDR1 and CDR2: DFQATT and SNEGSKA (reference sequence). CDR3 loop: CSARGVTEAFF. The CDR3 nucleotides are TGCAGTGCGAGAGGGGTAACTGAAGCTTTCTTT.

As DNA, the CDR3 is TGTGCCTGGGGACTAGCGACATACGAGCAGTACTTC. Translated: CAWGLATYEQYF. V and J are TRBV30 and TRBJ2-7; 9 bases are shared with TRBD2. The CDR3 is made up of 12 amino acids. The germline V gene has CDR1 GTSNPN and CDR2 SVGIG (reference sequence). V was clipped by 5 bases and J by 4 bases; unmatched bases: 3.

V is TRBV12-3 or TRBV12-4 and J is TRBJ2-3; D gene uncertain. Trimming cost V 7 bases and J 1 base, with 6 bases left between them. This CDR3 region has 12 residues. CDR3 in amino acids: CASTDGTDTQYF. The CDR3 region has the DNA TGTGCCAGCACGGACGGCACAGATACGCAGTATTTT.

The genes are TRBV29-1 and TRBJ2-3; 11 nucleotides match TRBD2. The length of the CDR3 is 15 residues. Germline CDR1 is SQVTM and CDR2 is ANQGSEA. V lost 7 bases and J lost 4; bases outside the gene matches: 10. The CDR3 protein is CSGYGSGRVPDTQYF. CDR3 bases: TGCAGCGGATATGGTAGCGGGAGGGTTCCAGATACGCAGTATTTT.

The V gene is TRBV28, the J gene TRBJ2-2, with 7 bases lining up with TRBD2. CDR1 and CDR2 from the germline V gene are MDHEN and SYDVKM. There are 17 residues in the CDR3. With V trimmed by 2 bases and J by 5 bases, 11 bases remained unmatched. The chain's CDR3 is CASSLTLTSRSTGELFF. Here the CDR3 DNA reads TGTGCCAGCAGTTTAACCCTGACTAGCCGATCAACCGGGGAGCTGTTTTTT.

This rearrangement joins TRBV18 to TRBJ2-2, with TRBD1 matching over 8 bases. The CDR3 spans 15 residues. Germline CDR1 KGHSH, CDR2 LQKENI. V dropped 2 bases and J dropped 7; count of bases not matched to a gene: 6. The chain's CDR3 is CASSPETGVGGELFF. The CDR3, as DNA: TGTGCCAGCTCACCAGAGACAGGGGTTGGCGGGGAGCTGTTTTTT. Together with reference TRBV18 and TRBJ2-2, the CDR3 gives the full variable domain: NAGVMQNPRHLVRRRGQEARLRCSPMKGHSHVYWYRQLPEEGLKFMVYLQKENIIDESGMPKERFSAEFPKEGPSILRIQQVVRGDSAAYFCASSPETGVGGELFFGEGSRLTVL.

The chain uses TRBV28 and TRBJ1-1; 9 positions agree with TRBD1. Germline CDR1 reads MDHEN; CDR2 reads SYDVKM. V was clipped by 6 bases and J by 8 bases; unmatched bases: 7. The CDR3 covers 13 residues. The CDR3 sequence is CASRTHDRGEAFF. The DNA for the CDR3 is TGTGCCAGCAGAACTCACGACAGGGGGGAAGCTTTCTTT.

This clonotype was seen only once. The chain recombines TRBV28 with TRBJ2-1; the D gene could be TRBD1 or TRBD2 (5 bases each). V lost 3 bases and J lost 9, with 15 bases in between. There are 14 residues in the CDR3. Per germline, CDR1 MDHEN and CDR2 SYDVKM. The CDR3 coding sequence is TGTGCCAGCAGTTTGAGTGGGGGAATTGCTGAGCAGTTCTTC. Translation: CASSLSGGIAEQFF.

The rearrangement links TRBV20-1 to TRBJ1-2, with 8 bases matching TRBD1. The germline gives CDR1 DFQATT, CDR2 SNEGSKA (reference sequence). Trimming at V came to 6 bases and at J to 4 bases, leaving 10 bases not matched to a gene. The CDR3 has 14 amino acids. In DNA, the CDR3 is TGCAGTGCCAAGAAGATACAGGGGGGCTATGGCTACACCTTC. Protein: CSAKKIQGGYGYTF.

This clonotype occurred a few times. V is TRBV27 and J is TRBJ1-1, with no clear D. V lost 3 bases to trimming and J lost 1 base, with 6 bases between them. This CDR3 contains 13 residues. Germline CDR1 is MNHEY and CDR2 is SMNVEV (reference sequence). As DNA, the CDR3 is TGTGCCAGCAGTTTCAGTCGGAACACTGAAGCTTTCTTT. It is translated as CASSFSRNTEAFF.

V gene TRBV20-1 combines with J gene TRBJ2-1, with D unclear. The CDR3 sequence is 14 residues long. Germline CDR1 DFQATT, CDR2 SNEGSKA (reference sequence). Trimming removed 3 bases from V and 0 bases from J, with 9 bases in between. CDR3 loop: CSASGYSSYNEQFF. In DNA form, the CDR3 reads TGCAGTGCTAGCGGGTATAGCTCCTACAATGAGCAGTTCTTC.

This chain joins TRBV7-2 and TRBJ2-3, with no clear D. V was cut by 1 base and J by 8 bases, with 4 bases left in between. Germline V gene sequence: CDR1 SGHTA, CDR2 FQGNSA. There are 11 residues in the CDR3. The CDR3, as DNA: TGTGCCAGCAGCTTAGAATTTACGCAGTATTTT. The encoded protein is CASSLEFTQYF.

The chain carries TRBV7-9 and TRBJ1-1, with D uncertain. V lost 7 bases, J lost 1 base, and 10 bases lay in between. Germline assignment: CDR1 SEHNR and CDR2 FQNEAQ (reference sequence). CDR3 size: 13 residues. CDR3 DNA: TGTGCCAGCATCGCGCGGCGGAACACTGAAGCTTTCTTT. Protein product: CASIARRNTEAFF.

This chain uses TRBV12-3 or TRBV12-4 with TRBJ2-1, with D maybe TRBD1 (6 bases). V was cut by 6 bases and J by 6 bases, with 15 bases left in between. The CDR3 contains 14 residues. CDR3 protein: CASSHREGGNEQFF. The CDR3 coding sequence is TGTGCCAGCAGCCACAGGGAAGGTGGCAATGAGCAGTTCTTC.

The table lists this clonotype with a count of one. In DNA form, the CDR3 reads TGCAGCCCGCGTCAGGGGAGTAGCTATGGCTACACCTTC. It yields the protein CSPRQGSSYGYTF. The chain employs TRBV29-1 and TRBJ1-2; possible D gene TRBD1, 6 bases. V was shortened by 8 bases and J by 4 bases, with 17 bases between the two germline ends. The CDR3 totals 13 residues. CDR1 SQVTM and CDR2 ANQGSEA come from the germline V gene.

The CDR3 spells CASSLDEGSGGTQYF. The CDR3 nucleotides read TGCGCCAGCAGCCTCGACGAGGGGTCAGGGGGTACGCAGTATTTT. The chain has TRBV4-3 and TRBJ2-3, with 7 bases matching TRBD1. The CDR3 has 15 residues. V gave up 4 bases and J gave up 8 bases; unmatched junction bases: 12. Germline V gene sequence: CDR1 LGHNA, CDR2 YSLEER.

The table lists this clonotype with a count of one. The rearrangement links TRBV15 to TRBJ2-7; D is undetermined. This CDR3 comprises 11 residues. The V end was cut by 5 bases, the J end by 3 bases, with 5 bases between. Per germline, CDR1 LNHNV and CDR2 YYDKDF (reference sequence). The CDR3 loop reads CATSAYYEQYF. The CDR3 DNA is TGTGCCACCAGCGCCTACTACGAGCAGTACTTC.

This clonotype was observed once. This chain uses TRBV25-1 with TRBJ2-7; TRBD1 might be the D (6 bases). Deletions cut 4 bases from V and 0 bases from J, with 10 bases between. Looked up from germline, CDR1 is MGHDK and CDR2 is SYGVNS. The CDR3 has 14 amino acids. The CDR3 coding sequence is TGTGCCAGCAGTGGCGACAGGAGCTCCTACGAGCAGTACTTC. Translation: CASSGDRSSYEQYF.

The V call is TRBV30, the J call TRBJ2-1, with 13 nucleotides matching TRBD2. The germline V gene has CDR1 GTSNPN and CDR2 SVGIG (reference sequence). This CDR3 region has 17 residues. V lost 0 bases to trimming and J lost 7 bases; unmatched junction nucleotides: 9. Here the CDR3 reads CAWSVLWPGLAGNEQFF. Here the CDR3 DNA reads TGTGCCTGGAGTGTACTTTGGCCGGGACTAGCGGGAAATGAGCAGTTCTTC.

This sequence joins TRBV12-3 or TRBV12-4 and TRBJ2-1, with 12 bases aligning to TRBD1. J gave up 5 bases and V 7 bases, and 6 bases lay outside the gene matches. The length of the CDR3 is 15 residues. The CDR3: CASTKGQGANNEQFF. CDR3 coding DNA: TGTGCCAGCACCAAGGGACAGGGGGCAAACAATGAGCAGTTCTTC.

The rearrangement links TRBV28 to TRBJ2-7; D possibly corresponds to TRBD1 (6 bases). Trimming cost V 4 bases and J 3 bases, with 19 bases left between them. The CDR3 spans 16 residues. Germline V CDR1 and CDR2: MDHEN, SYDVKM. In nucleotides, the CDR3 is TGTGCCAGCAGTTCCCCCTCCGGGCCACAGGGCTACGAGCAGTACTTC. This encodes CASSSPSGPQGYEQYF.

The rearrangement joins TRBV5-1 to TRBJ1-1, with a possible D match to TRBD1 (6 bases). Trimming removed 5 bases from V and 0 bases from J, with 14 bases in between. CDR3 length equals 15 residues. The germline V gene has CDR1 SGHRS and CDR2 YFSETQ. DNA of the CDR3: TGCGCCAGCAGTCTGCTCACAGGGCTGAACACTGAAGCTTTCTTT. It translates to CASSLLTGLNTEAFF.

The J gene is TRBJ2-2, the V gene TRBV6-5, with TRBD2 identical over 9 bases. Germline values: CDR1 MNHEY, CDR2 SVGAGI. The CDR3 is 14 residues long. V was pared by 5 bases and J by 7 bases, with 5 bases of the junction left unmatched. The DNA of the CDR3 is TGTGCCAGCAGTCTAGCGGGATTGAACGGGGAGCTGTTTTTT. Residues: CASSLAGLNGELFF.

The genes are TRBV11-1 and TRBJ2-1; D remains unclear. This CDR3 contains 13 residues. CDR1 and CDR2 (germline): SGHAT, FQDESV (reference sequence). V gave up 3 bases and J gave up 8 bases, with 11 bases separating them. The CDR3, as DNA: TGTGCCAGCAGCTTTACCGGTATCCATGAGCAGTTCTTC. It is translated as CASSFTGIHEQFF.

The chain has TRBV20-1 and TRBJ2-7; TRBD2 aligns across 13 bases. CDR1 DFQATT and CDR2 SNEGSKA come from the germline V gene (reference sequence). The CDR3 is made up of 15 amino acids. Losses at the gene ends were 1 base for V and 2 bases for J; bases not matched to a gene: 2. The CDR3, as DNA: TGCAGTGCTAGAGGACTAGCGGGGGGTGCCTACGAGCAGTACTTC. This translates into CSARGLAGGAYEQYF.

Here the CDR3 reads CASSLVAASPDTQYF. CDR3 DNA sequence: TGTGCCAGCAGCTTAGTTGCGGCCTCCCCAGATACGCAGTATTTT. The rearrangement joins TRBV7-2 to TRBJ2-3; D not certain. Germline V gene data show CDR1 as SGHTA and CDR2 as FQGNSA. V shed 1 base and J shed 4 bases, with 12 bases lying between them. This CDR3 comprises 15 residues.

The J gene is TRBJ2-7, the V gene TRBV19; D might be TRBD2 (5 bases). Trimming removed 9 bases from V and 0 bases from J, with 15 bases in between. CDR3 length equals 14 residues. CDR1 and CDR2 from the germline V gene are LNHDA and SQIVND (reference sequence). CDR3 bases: TGTGCCAGAAACGGGATTGACACCTCCTACGAGCAGTACTTC. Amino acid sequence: CARNGIDTSYEQYF.